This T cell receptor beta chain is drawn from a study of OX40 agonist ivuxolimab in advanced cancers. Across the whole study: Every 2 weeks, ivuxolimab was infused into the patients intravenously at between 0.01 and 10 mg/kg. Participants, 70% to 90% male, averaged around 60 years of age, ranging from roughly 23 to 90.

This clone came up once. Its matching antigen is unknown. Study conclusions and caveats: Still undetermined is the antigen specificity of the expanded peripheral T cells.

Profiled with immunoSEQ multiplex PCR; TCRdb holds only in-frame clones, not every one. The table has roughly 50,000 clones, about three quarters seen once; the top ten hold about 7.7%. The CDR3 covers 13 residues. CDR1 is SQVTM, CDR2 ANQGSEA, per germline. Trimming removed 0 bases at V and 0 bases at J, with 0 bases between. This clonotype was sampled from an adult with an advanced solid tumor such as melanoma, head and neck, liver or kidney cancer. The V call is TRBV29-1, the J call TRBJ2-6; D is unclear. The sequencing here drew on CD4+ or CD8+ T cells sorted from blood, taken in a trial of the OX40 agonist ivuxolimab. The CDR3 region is CSVEDSGANVLTF. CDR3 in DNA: TGCAGCGTTGAAGACTCTGGGGCCAACGTCCTGACTTTC. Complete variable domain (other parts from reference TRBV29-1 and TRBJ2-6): SAVISQKPSRDICQRGTSLTIQCQVDSQVTMMFWYRQQPGQSLTLIATANQGSEATYESGFVIDKFPISRPNLTFSTLTVSNMSPEDSSIYLCSVEDSGANVLTFGAGSRLTVL.